These T cell receptor beta chains were read from a single sample in a study of blood T cell repertoires in COVID-19. Sequenced by immunoSEQ multiplex PCR; TCRdb stores in-frame clones only, minus some. The data contain 200,000 to 300,000 clones, 82% of them singletons. Sequencing was performed on peripheral blood. The receptors derive from a woman between 55 and 75 years old with active or convalescent COVID-19. Each CDR3 is given with its conserved first and last residue. D genes are given only for firm matches. Size is stated for part of the rows, as once, few or many counts, or as a class when the clone is expanded.

d_gene	v_gene	abundance	j_gene	CDR3nt	CDR3aa
.	TRBV7-8	few	TRBJ2-1	TGTGCCAGCAGCTTAGTCGGTTACAATGAGCAGTTCTTC	CASSLVGYNEQFF
TRBD1	TRBV18	once	TRBJ2-7	TGTGCCAGCTCACCACGAAGGGACAGTGTCTACGAGCAGTACTTC	CASSPRRDSVYEQYF
TRBD2	TRBV7-2	.	TRBJ2-1	TGTGCCAGCAGCTTTAGCGGGGTGCTAGCGGGGAGGGGCAATGAGCAGTTCTTC	CASSFSGVLAGRGNEQFF
TRBD1	TRBV6-5	.	TRBJ1-3	TGTGCCAGCAGTTACCGGACAGGGGAACCGAAAACCATATATTTT	CASSYRTGEPKTIYF
.	TRBV19	.	TRBJ2-7	TGTGCCAGTAGGAATACAGGGACCTACGAGCAGTACTTC	CASRNTGTYEQYF
.	TRBV6-6	.	TRBJ1-3	TGTGCCAGCAGTCAGACAACTGGAGGTAGTTCGGGAAACACCATATATTTT	CASSQTTGGSSGNTIYF
TRBD1	TRBV19	.	TRBJ1-2	TGTGCCAGTACCCATCACCGGGACAGGGCCTATGGCTACACCTTC	CASTHHRDRAYGYTF
.	TRBV15	.	TRBJ2-3	TGTGCCACCAGCAGACACAGAGATACGCAGTATTTT	CATSRHRDTQYF
.	TRBV2	.	TRBJ1-6	TGTGCCAGCAGTGCGTCAGGGCTAAATTCACCCCTCCACTTT	CASSASGLNSPLHF
TRBD1	TRBV7-2	once	TRBJ1-2	TGTGCCAGCAGCCACCTTTCCCGACAGGGGCCTGGCTACACCTTC	CASSHLSRQGPGYTF
TRBD1	TRBV6-6	.	TRBJ1-2	TGTGCCAGCCGATATGACAGGGGGAATTGGAATGGCTACACCTTC	CASRYDRGNWNGYTF
.	TRBV3-1/TRBV3-2	.	TRBJ2-1	TGTGCCAGCAGCCAAGATGGAGGGTCCTACAATGAGCAGTTCTTC	CASSQDGGSYNEQFF
.	TRBV4-1	.	TRBJ1-6	TGCGCCAGCGACCGACAGCCCGGCCTTTATAATTCACCCCTCCACTTT	CASDRQPGLYNSPLHF
TRBD2	TRBV7-2	.	TRBJ2-2	TGTGCCAGCAGCTTAAGCCTAGCGGGGGCTTCGAACACCGGGGAGCTGTTTTTT	CASSLSLAGASNTGELFF
.	TRBV9	.	TRBJ1-1	TGTGCCAGCAGCGTAGGGAAAAGGGGGTACACTGAAGCTTTCTTT	CASSVGKRGYTEAFF
TRBD1	TRBV7-9	.	TRBJ1-4	TGTGCCAGCGGTCACAGGGGCGGTAATGAAAAACTGTTTTTT	CASGHRGGNEKLFF
TRBD1	TRBV18	few	TRBJ1-3	TGTGCCAGCTCACCGGACAGGGGGTTCTCTGGAAACACCATATATTTT	CASSPDRGFSGNTIYF
.	TRBV2	.	TRBJ2-2	TGTGCCAGCAGGTCCAGCGAGAACACCGGGGAGCTGTTTTTT	CASRSSENTGELFF
.	TRBV20-1	.	TRBJ1-4	TGCAGTGCTAGACAGAATGAAAAACTGTTTTTT	CSARQNEKLFF
.	TRBV29-1	.	TRBJ2-5	TGCAGCGTTGAGGGCCTGGAAGAGACCCAGTACTTC	CSVEGLEETQYF
TRBD1	TRBV28	.	TRBJ1-2	TGTGCCAGCAGTTCTTATCAGGGGGTAGTTGGCTACACCTTC	CASSSYQGVVGYTF
TRBD1	TRBV19	.	TRBJ2-1	TGTGCCAGTAGTAGGGACAGCGCCTACAATGAGCAGTTCTTC	CASSRDSAYNEQFF
.	TRBV6-5	.	TRBJ1-1	TGTGCCAGCAGCGACCCCGGAAGACAGGAAGCTTTCTTT	CASSDPGRQEAFF
TRBD2	TRBV7-3	.	TRBJ2-1	TGTGCCAGCAGCTCATCTAGCGGGGCCTACAATGAGCAGTTCTTC	CASSSSSGAYNEQFF
.	TRBV5-5	.	TRBJ1-5	TGTGCCAGCAGCCCAAAGGTGGGGGGGGTTCAGCCCCAGCATTTT	CASSPKVGGVQPQHF
TRBD1	TRBV7-9	.	TRBJ1-2	TGTGCCAGCAGCCCAGGGACAGACTATGGCTACACCTTC	CASSPGTDYGYTF
TRBD1	TRBV9	.	TRBJ1-2	TGTGCCAGCAGCGTGCGGGCCGACAGGGCCTATGGCTACACCTTC	CASSVRADRAYGYTF
.	TRBV10-3	.	TRBJ1-1	TGTGCCATCAGTGAGTCTCCTTACAAAAAGAACACTGAAGCTTTCTTT	CAISESPYKKNTEAFF
TRBD2	TRBV6-5	.	TRBJ2-1	TGTGCCACCAGGACTAGCGGGGGGGCAGGTGAGCAGTTCTTC	CATRTSGGAGEQFF